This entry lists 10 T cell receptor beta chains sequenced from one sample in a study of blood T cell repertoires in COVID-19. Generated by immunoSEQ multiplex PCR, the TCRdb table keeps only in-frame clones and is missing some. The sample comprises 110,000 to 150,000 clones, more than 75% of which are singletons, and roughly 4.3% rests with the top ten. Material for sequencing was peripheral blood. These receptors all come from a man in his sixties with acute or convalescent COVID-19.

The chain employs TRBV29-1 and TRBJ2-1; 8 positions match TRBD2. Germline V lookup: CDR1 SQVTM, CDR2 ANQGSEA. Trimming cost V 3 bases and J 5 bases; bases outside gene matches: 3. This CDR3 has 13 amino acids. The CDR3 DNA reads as TGCAGCGTTGATTATAGCGGGAACAATGAGCAGTTCTTC. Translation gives CSVDYSGNNEQFF.

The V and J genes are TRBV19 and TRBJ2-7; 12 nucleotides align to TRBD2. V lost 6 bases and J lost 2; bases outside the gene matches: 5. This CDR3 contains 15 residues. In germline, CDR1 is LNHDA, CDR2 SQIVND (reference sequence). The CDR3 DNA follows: TGTGCCAGTAGCTTCCTAGCGGGAGGGCCCTACGAGCAGTACTTC. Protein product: CASSFLAGGPYEQYF.

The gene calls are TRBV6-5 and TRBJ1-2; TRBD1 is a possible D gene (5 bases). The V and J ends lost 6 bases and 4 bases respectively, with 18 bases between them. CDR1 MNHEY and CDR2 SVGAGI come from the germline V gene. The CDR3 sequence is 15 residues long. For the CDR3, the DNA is TGTGCCAGCAGAACTATAGGAACAGGCATCTATGGCTACACCTTC. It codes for CASRTIGTGIYGYTF.

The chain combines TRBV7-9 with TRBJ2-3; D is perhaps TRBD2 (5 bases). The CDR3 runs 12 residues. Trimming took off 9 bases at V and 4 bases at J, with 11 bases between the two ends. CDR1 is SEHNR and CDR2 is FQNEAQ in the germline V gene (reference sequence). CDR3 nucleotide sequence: TGTGCCAGGGGAGTCGTTGCAGATACGCAGTATTTT. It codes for CARGVVADTQYF.

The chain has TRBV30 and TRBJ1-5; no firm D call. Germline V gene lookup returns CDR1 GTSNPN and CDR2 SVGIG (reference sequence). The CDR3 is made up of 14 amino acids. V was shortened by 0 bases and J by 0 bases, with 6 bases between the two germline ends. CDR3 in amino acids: CAWSVGNSNQPQHF. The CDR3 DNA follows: TGTGCCTGGAGTGTGGGCAATAGCAATCAGCCCCAGCATTTT.

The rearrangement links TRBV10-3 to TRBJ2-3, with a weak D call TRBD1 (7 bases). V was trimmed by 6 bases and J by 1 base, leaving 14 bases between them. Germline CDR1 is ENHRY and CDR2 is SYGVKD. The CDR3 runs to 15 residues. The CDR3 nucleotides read TGTGCCATCAGGGAGGGGGCGCAGGGCACAGATACGCAGTATTTT. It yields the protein CAIREGAQGTDTQYF.

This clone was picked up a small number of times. CDR3 protein: CSVRDRGKAFF. The CDR3 nucleotides are TGCAGCGTGAGGGACAGGGGGAAAGCTTTCTTT. This rearrangement joins TRBV29-1 to TRBJ1-1, with 11 nucleotides matching TRBD1. Germline CDR1 and CDR2: SQVTM and ANQGSEA. V was pared by 6 bases and J by 9 bases, with 3 bases of the junction left unmatched. This CDR3 has 11 amino acids.

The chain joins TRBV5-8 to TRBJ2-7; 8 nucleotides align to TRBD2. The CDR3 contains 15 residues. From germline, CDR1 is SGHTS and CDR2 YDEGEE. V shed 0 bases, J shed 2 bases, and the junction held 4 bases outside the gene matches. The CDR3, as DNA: TGTGCCAGCAGCTTGGCGGGGACTAGGACCTACGAGCAGTACTTC. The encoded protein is CASSLAGTRTYEQYF.

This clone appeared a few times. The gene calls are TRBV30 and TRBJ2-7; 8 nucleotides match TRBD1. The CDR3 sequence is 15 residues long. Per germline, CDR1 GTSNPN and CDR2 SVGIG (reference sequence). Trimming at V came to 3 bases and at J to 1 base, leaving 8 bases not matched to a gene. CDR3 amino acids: CAWRVKTGASYEQYF. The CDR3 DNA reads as TGTGCCTGGAGAGTCAAGACAGGGGCGTCCTACGAGCAGTACTTC.

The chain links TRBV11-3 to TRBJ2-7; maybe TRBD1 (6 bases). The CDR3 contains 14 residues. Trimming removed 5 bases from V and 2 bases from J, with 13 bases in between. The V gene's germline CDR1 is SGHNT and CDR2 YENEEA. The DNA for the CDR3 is TGTGCCAGCAGCCTCACAGGGCCTCCCTACGAGCAGTACTTC. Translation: CASSLTGPPYEQYF. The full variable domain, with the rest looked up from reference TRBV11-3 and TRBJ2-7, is EAGVVQSPRYKIIEKKQPVAFWCNPISGHNTLYWYLQNLGQGPELLIRYENEEAVDDSQLPKDRFSAERLKGVDSTLKIQPAELGDSAVYLCASSLTGPPYEQYFGPGTRLTVT.